This record covers a single TCR beta chain. This record comes from a study of shared clonotypes between healthy human individuals. CD4+ cells underwent separation, giving CD45RA+ naive and CD45RA-negative memory subsets. Assay: immunoSEQ multiplex PCR; the TCRdb copy retains only in-frame clones and omits some. The sample carries fewer than 400,000 clones, under 80% recorded once. Germline assignment: CDR1 SNHLY and CDR2 FYNNEI. V dropped 1 base and J dropped 2 bases, with 9 bases sitting between them. The CDR3 is made up of 15 amino acids. Sequencing was performed on memory CD4+ T cells sorted from blood. As to subset: CD45RA-negative fraction. The chain employs TRBV2 and TRBJ2-1; no definite D call. The sequence was obtained from a man aged 25-45 years in good health. Here the CDR3 reads CASSEGSIPYNEQFF. The CDR3 region has the DNA TGTGCCAGCAGTGAAGGATCGATACCCTACAATGAGCAGTTCTTC.